Listed here are 4 T cell receptor beta chains from one sample, sequenced in a study of metastatic and nonmetastatic thyroid tumors. TCRdb re-called clones via MiXCR from the PCR reads. The sample lists about 59,000 clones, 15% to 20% occurring once. Prior to thyroid surgery, none of the patients had received any treatment. Sequencing was performed on blood. The receptor set was obtained from a male donor with papillary thyroid cancer or a benign thyroid nodule (not recorded which). Some clones in this sample may be carry-over from other donors' samples.

This clone was found many times. Within the sample, other DNA sequences also encode this same CDR3. The gene calls are TRBV2 and TRBJ1-3; 7 bases agree with TRBD1. Germline V gene sequence: CDR1 SNHLY, CDR2 FYNNEI. The CDR3 sequence is 15 residues long. Trimming cost V 1 base and J 5 bases; bases outside gene matches: 5. CDR3 sequence: CASSEDEGARNTIYF. As DNA, the CDR3 is TGTGCCAGCAGTGAAGATGAGGGGGCTAGAAACACCATATATTTT.

This clone was seen repeatedly, ten times or more. The rearrangement uses TRBV2 and TRBJ2-1; possibly TRBD1 for D (6 bases). Germline-derived CDR1 and CDR2 are SNHLY and FYNNEI. CDR3 length: 16 residues. Between the trimmed V and J ends, which lost 4 bases and 0 bases, there was a span of 13 bases. CDR3 DNA: TGTGCCAGCAGTGTCTTACAGGGAGACTCCTACAATGAGCAGTTCTTC. It yields the protein CASSVLQGDSYNEQFF.

This clone was detected many times. J is TRBJ1-1 and V is TRBV20-1; a possible D gene is TRBD1 (5 bases). Germline V gene lookup returns CDR1 DFQATT and CDR2 SNEGSKA (reference sequence). The CDR3 has 13 residues. The CDR3 DNA reads TGCAGCCCGGCGTGGGGGGGAGACACTGAAGCTTTCTTT. It translates to CSPAWGGDTEAFF.

This chain connects TRBV12-3 or TRBV12-4 to TRBJ1-2; D remains ambiguous. This CDR3 contains 12 residues. Trimming took 2 bases from V and 7 from J, leaving 8 bases between them. CDR3 protein: CASSLSGRGYTF. CDR3 bases: TGTGCCAGCAGTTTATCCGGTCGTGGCTACACCTTC.